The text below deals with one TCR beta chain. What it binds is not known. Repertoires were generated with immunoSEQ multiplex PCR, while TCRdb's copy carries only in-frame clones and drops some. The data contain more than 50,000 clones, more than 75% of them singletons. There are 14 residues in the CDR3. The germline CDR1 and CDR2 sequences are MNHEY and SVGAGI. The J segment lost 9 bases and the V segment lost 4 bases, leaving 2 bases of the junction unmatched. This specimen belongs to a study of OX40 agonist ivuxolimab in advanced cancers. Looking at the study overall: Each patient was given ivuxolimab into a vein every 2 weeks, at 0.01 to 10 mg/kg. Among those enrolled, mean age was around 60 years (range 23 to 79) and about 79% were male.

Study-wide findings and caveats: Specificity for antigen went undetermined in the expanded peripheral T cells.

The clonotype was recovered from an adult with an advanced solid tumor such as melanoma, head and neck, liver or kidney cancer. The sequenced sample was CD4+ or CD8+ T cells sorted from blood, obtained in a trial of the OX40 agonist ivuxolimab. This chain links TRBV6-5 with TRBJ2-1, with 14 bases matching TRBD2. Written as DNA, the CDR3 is TGTGCCAGCAGTTTCGGGACTAGCGGGGGTGAGCAGTTCTTC. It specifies CASSFGTSGGEQFF.